Listed here are 32 T cell receptor beta chains from one sample, sequenced in a study of shared T cell receptors in the human thymus. Assay used: immunoSEQ multiplex PCR; TCRdb lists only in-frame clones, some missing. The sample contains about 380,000 clones, 95% of which appear only once. Specimen: thymocytes. The receptors derive from a human donor.

This clone was detected only once. The chain has TRBV4-2 and TRBJ2-7, with TRBD2 matching 10 bases. This CDR3 has 17 residues. The V and J ends lost 2 bases and 2 bases, in that order; junction bases with no gene match: 9. From germline, CDR1 is LGHNA and CDR2 YNFKEQ. The CDR3 nucleotides are TGTGCCAGCAGCCAAAGAGCTGGACTAGCGGTCACCTACGAGCAGTACTTC. Protein sequence: CASSQRAGLAVTYEQYF.

This rearrangement joins TRBV25-1 to TRBJ1-4, with D tentatively TRBD1 (6 bases). Germline V CDR1 and CDR2: MGHDK, SYGVNS. The V end was cut by 3 bases, the J end by 8 bases, with 22 bases between. The CDR3 sequence is 17 residues long. CDR3 sequence (DNA): TGTGCCAGCAGTGACGCTACCCCCGGGGGCGAGGGGGAAAAACTGTTTTTT. Amino acids: CASSDATPGGEGEKLFF. Using reference TRBV25-1 and TRBJ1-4 for the parts outside the CDR3, the full variable domain is EADIYQTPRYLVIGTGKKITLECSQTMGHDKMYWYQQDPGMELHLIHYSYGVNSTEKGDLSSESTVSRIRTEHFPLTLESARPSHTSQYLCASSDATPGGEGEKLFFGSGTQLSVL.

This chain connects TRBV5-1 to TRBJ2-3; D perhaps matches TRBD2 (5 bases). This CDR3 has 15 amino acids. Germline V gene lookup returns CDR1 SGHRS and CDR2 YFSETQ. Between the trimmed V and J ends, which lost 5 bases and 8 bases, there was a span of 21 bases. CDR3 loop: CASRTEEVVDSTQYF. CDR3 bases: TGCGCCAGCAGGACGGAGGAGGTAGTGGATAGTACGCAGTATTTT.

The chain has TRBV5-4 and TRBJ2-7; tentatively, D is TRBD1 (6 bases). With 0 bases removed from V and 4 bases from J, the gap between germline ends came to 17 bases. CDR1 and CDR2 (germline): SGHNT, YYREEE (reference sequence). The CDR3 has 16 residues. The CDR3 sequence: CASSLETGRKVYEQYF. CDR3 nucleotides: TGTGCCAGCAGCTTGGAGACAGGACGTAAGGTGTACGAGCAGTACTTC.

The V gene is TRBV10-1, the J gene TRBJ1-1; TRBD1 matches 9 bases. V gave up 6 bases and J gave up 0 bases; unmatched junction bases: 5. Germline CDR1 is WNHNN and CDR2 is SYGVQD (reference sequence). The CDR3 is made up of 15 amino acids. CDR3 DNA: TGCGCCAGCAGCCCCGGGACAGGGTTGAACACTGAAGCTTTCTTT. The encoded protein is CASSPGTGLNTEAFF.

V gene TRBV6-1 combines with J gene TRBJ2-3; 7 nucleotides align to TRBD1. Germline V gives CDR1 MNHNS, CDR2 SASEGT. CDR3 length: 15 residues. Trimming at V came to 7 bases and at J to 2 bases, leaving 9 bases not matched to a gene. CDR3: CASTQQGLNTDTQYF. CDR3 bases: TGTGCCAGCACCCAACAGGGGCTCAACACAGATACGCAGTATTTT.

This chain uses TRBV10-2 with TRBJ2-3, with 7 bases identical to TRBD1. The J segment lost 3 bases and the V segment lost 6 bases, leaving 9 bases of the junction unmatched. Germline V gene data show CDR1 as WSHSY and CDR2 as SAAADI. The CDR3 consists of 15 residues. The CDR3 is CASSAGPRGTDTQYF. CDR3 nucleotides: TGCGCCAGCAGCGCCGGTCCCAGGGGGACAGATACGCAGTATTTT.

This chain uses TRBV12-5 with TRBJ1-1, with 7 bases aligning to TRBD1. Germline-derived CDR1 and CDR2 are LGHNT and FRNRAP. This CDR3 contains 13 residues. With 7 bases clipped from V and 4 bases from J, the junction kept 6 bases outside the gene matches. The CDR3 DNA reads as TGTGCTAGTGCCTTACAGGGGCCCACTGAAGCTTTCTTT. Protein: CASALQGPTEAFF. Drawing the rest from reference TRBV12-5 and TRBJ1-1, the complete variable domain is DARVTQTPRHKVTEMGQEVTMRCQPILGHNTVFWYRQTMMQGLELLAYFRNRAPLDDSGMPKDRFSAEMPDATLATLKIQPSEPRDSAVYFCASALQGPTEAFFGQGTRLTVV.

The chain recombines TRBV1 with TRBJ2-7; the table's TRBD2 call for D was not verified on the DNA. TRBV1 is a recognized pseudogene. This CDR3 region has 17 residues. Here the CDR3 reads CTSSQGTSGSCQGEQYF. The CDR3 coding sequence is TGCACCAGCAGCCAAGGGACTAGCGGGAGTTGTCAGGGCGAGCAGTACTTC.

The V and J genes are TRBV28 and TRBJ2-7, with a tentative D call TRBD2 (5 bases). CDR1 and CDR2 (germline): MDHEN, SYDVKM. CDR3 size: 14 residues. V was trimmed by 2 bases and J by 1 base, leaving 9 bases between them. The CDR3 loop reads CASSLKDFSYEQYF. DNA for the CDR3: TGTGCCAGCAGTTTAAAGGACTTTTCCTACGAGCAGTACTTC.

In DNA, the CDR3 is TGTGCCATCGGTTTCAACGGAAACAGGGAAAGGGGGACTGAAGCTTTCTTT. This sequence encodes CAIGFNGNRERGTEAFF. V usage is TRBV10-3 and J usage is TRBJ1-1; possibly TRBD1 for D (6 bases). Germline V gene lookup returns CDR1 ENHRY and CDR2 SYGVKD. The CDR3 contains 17 residues. The V end was cut by 8 bases, the J end by 5 bases, with 27 bases between.

The rearrangement links TRBV27 to TRBJ2-7; tentatively, D is TRBD1 or TRBD2 (5 bases each). This CDR3 has 17 residues. V dropped 4 bases and J dropped 9 bases, with 28 bases sitting between them. CDR1 and CDR2 (germline): MNHEY, SMNVEV (reference sequence). The CDR3 DNA is TGTGCCAGCAGTTCTCTTCCTCGAGGGGCCGCTTCCGTTAGGCAGTACTTC. Protein sequence: CASSSLPRGAASVRQYF.

The chain recombines TRBV7-3 with TRBJ2-2, with D perhaps given as TRBD1 or TRBD2 (5 bases each). The CDR3 loop spans 16 amino acids. Trimming removed 2 bases at V and 3 bases at J, with 13 bases between. Germline V gene lookup returns CDR1 SGHTA and CDR2 FQGTGA. In DNA, the CDR3 is TGTGCCAGCAGCTTAGGTGCCGGGACCTACACCGGGGAGCTGTTTTTT. Amino acids: CASSLGAGTYTGELFF. The full variable domain, completed using reference TRBV7-3 and TRBJ2-2, is GAGVSQTPSNKVTEKGKYVELRCDPISGHTALYWYRQSLGQGPEFLIYFQGTGAADDSGLPNDRFFAVRPEGSVSTLKIQRTERGDSAVYLCASSLGAGTYTGELFFGEGSRLTVL.

CDR3 DNA: TGCGCCAGCGGTACTAGCACAGATACGCAGTATTTT. Residues: CASGTSTDTQYF. This chain links TRBV5-1 with TRBJ2-3; no clear D. The germline V gene has CDR1 SGHRS and CDR2 YFSETQ. The germline V and J ends were trimmed by 7 bases and 0 bases, with 6 bases remaining between them. This CDR3 is built from 12 residues.

This chain joins TRBV13 and TRBJ2-1; the D gene is possibly TRBD2 (5 bases). Germline loops: CDR1 PRHDT, CDR2 FYEKMQ (reference sequence). The CDR3 extends over 15 amino acids. The ends were cut back, 5 bases at V and 9 bases at J, with 20 bases in the middle. DNA of the CDR3: TGTGCCAGCAGCCCCCGGGGTGGTACGGATGTTGAGCAGTTCTTC. It yields the protein CASSPRGGTDVEQFF. The full variable domain, rest sourced from reference TRBV13 and TRBJ2-1, is AAGVIQSPRHLIKEKRETATLKCYPIPRHDTVYWYQQGPGQDPQFLISFYEKMQSDKGSIPDRFSAQQFSDYHSELNMSSLELGDSALYFCASSPRGGTDVEQFFGPGTRLTVL.

The chain has TRBV28 and TRBJ1-1; no clear D gene. The germline V and J ends were trimmed by 4 bases and 0 bases, with 3 bases remaining between them. Germline values: CDR1 MDHEN, CDR2 SYDVKM. The CDR3 spans 12 residues. The CDR3 nucleotides are TGTGCCAGCAGTTGTTTGAACACTGAAGCTTTCTTT. Its protein product is CASSCLNTEAFF.

The chain links TRBV2 to TRBJ2-1; TRBD1 matches at 9 bases. This CDR3 contains 17 residues. V dropped 3 bases and J dropped 6; count of bases not matched to a gene: 12. In germline, CDR1 is SNHLY, CDR2 FYNNEI. Here the CDR3 reads CASSEDEDRGLLNEQFF. The CDR3 DNA reads TGTGCCAGCAGTGAGGATGAGGACAGGGGTCTTCTCAATGAGCAGTTCTTC.

The V call is TRBV19, the J call TRBJ2-5, with D possibly matching TRBD1 (6 bases). The CDR3 is 13 amino acids. Germline values: CDR1 LNHDA, CDR2 SQIVND (reference sequence). V was clipped by 6 bases and J by 2 bases, with 10 bases between them. Written as DNA, the CDR3 is TGTGCCAGTAGCCCCGGACAGCAAGAGACCCAGTACTTC. Translating gives CASSPGQQETQYF.

V and J are TRBV6-4 and TRBJ2-2, with TRBD2 matching 9 bases. Germline values: CDR1 MRHNA, CDR2 SNTAGT. The CDR3 extends over 18 amino acids. J was trimmed by 3 bases and V by 4 bases; bases with no gene match: 12. The CDR3 nucleotides read TGTGCCAGCAGTGTCCTATTTAGCGGGAGTGGGCACACCGGGGAGCTGTTTTTT. It translates to CASSVLFSGSGHTGELFF.

The chain carries TRBV7-9 and TRBJ2-7, with 10 bases fitting TRBD2. Germline trimming cut 2 bases from V and 6 bases from J; bases unmatched to any gene: 10. Germline lookup yields CDR1 SEHNR and CDR2 FQNEAQ (reference sequence). The CDR3 extends over 16 amino acids. The chain's CDR3 is CASSLRSLAGAGEQYF. The CDR3 nucleotides read TGTGCCAGCAGCTTAAGATCCCTAGCGGGAGCGGGCGAGCAGTACTTC.

The chain uses TRBV7-9 and TRBJ2-1, with a weak D call TRBD1 (6 bases). The CDR3 has 14 amino acids. V lost 5 bases and J 8 bases, leaving 16 bases between the germline ends. Germline CDR1 reads SEHNR; CDR2 reads FQNEAQ (reference sequence). CDR3 amino acids: CASSPNTGNHEQFF. The CDR3, as DNA: TGTGCCAGCAGCCCAAACACAGGGAACCATGAGCAGTTCTTC.

The genes are TRBV4-2 and TRBJ2-7; TRBD2 agrees at 9 bases. This CDR3 region has 16 residues. Looked up from germline, CDR1 is LGHNA and CDR2 is YNFKEQ. V was pared by 0 bases and J by 6 bases, with 9 bases of the junction left unmatched. DNA for the CDR3: TGTGCCAGCAGCCAAGAGGGCGGGAGGGCGCTGGGCGAGCAGTACTTC. Translating it yields CASSQEGGRALGEQYF.

The chain joins TRBV27 to TRBJ1-1; weak D call: TRBD1 (5 bases). Trimming took 3 bases from V and 4 from J, leaving 18 bases between them. The germline V gene encodes CDR1 MNHEY and CDR2 SMNVEV (reference sequence). The CDR3 contains 16 residues. CDR3 bases: TGTGCCAGCAGTTTGGGGACCCGCCCTTCAAGCACTGAAGCTTTCTTT. Amino acids: CASSLGTRPSSTEAFF.

This clone was picked up one time. This sequence joins TRBV10-2 and TRBJ1-4, with D possibly TRBD1 on 6 matching bases. CDR1 and CDR2 (germline): WSHSY, SAAADI. This CDR3 is 13 amino acids long. V was shortened by 8 bases and J by 8 bases, with 15 bases between the two germline ends. CDR3: CASRTDRGEKLFF. For the CDR3, the DNA is TGCGCCAGCCGGACAGACCGAGGGGAAAAACTGTTTTTT.

The rearrangement joins TRBV5-6 to TRBJ2-1; 9 bases are shared with TRBD2. Germline CDR1 is SGHDT and CDR2 is YYEEEE. With V trimmed by 3 bases and J by 7 bases, 8 bases remained unmatched. The CDR3 has 15 amino acids. The CDR3 DNA reads as TGTGCCAGCAGCTGGGGGGCGGGAGGGCCGAATGAGCAGTTCTTC. Its protein product is CASSWGAGGPNEQFF.

This chain connects TRBV5-6 to TRBJ1-5; possibly TRBD1 for D (6 bases). In germline, CDR1 is SGHDT, CDR2 YYEEEE. Trimming removed 2 bases from V and 5 bases from J, with 17 bases in between. CDR3 size: 16 residues. The CDR3 spells CASSLGTLGEDQPQHF. CDR3 bases: TGTGCCAGCAGCTTAGGGACACTAGGGGAGGATCAGCCCCAGCATTTT.

The count of this clone is one. This sequence joins TRBV11-2 and TRBJ1-2; weak D call: TRBD1 (5 bases). V lost 5 bases and J 2 bases, leaving 15 bases between the germline ends. Looked up from germline, CDR1 is SGHAT and CDR2 is FQNNGV. The CDR3 extends over 15 amino acids. The CDR3 nucleotides are TGTGCCAGCAGCCCCCAGGGCGGAATCAACTATGGCTACACCTTC. Translation: CASSPQGGINYGYTF.

The rearrangement uses TRBV2 and TRBJ1-5; D is undetermined. V dropped 7 bases and J dropped 3 bases, with 10 bases sitting between them. CDR3 length: 13 amino acids. CDR1 is SNHLY, CDR2 FYNNEI, per germline. DNA of the CDR3: TGTGCCAGCAACGAAGACTCCAATCAGCCCCAGCATTTT. It is translated as CASNEDSNQPQHF.

This clone appeared a single time. The chain recombines TRBV27 with TRBJ2-7; D might be TRBD2 (6 bases). CDR3 size: 14 residues. The germline CDR1 and CDR2 sequences are MNHEY and SMNVEV (reference sequence). The V end was cut by 2 bases, the J end by 3 bases, with 11 bases between. CDR3 DNA sequence: TGTGCCAGCAGTTTAAGCGGGCCACGCTACGAGCAGTACTTC. Its translation: CASSLSGPRYEQYF.

The genes are TRBV4-1 and TRBJ1-4, with no clear D. V was cut by 0 bases and J by 0 bases, with 8 bases left in between. Germline V gene sequence: CDR1 MGHRA, CDR2 YSYEKL. The CDR3 consists of 16 residues. The CDR3 sequence is CASSQDLSATNEKLFF. CDR3 coding DNA: TGCGCCAGCAGCCAAGATCTATCTGCAACTAATGAAAAACTGTTTTTT.

The J gene is TRBJ2-7, the V gene TRBV18; 8 bases fit TRBD2. V dropped 1 base and J dropped 5; count of bases not matched to a gene: 13. There are 17 residues in the CDR3. Looked up from germline, CDR1 is KGHSH and CDR2 is LQKENI. The CDR3 bases are TGTGCCAGCTCACCACGAGCCAAGCGGGAGTGTAGCGACGAGCAGTACTTC. It yields the protein CASSPRAKRECSDEQYF.

The chain combines TRBV7-3 with TRBJ2-3; D possibly corresponds to TRBD2 (6 bases). This CDR3 has 16 residues. In germline, CDR1 is SGHTA, CDR2 FQGTGA. The V end was cut by 5 bases, the J end by 4 bases, with 19 bases between. CDR3: CASSPRRSGFADTQYF. CDR3 in DNA: TGTGCCAGCAGCCCCCGCCGCAGCGGGTTTGCAGATACGCAGTATTTT.